The present TCR beta chain was sequenced within a study of patients and donors after allogeneic stem cell transplantation. TCRdb reprocessed the RT-PCR reads via MiXCR and lists one record per CDR3 protein. The data hold about 90,000 distinct CDR3 sequences, with around 48% observed a single time. Trimming took 2 bases from V and 4 from J, leaving 12 bases between them. This CDR3 comprises 15 residues. CDR1 and CDR2 (germline): SGHTA, FQGTGA. The source is a human donor who was either an allogeneic HSCT recipient or a stem cell or donor lymphocyte infusion donor (not recorded which). It is not recorded whose cells these are; they may come from a transplant donor. The chain uses TRBV7-3 and TRBJ1-5; tentatively, D is TRBD1 (5 bases). Sequences were obtained from blood, either unsorted or a sorted T cell fraction (not recorded which). The CDR3 nucleotides read TGTGCCAGCAGCTTAGAAGGGGATAAAAATCAGCCCCAGCATTTT. Translating gives CASSLEGDKNQPQHF. The entire variable domain, with the rest obtained from reference TRBV7-3 and TRBJ1-5, is as follows: GAGVSQTPSNKVTEKGKYVELRCDPISGHTALYWYRQSLGQGPEFLIYFQGTGAADDSGLPNDRFFAVRPEGSVSTLKIQRTERGDSAVYLCASSLEGDKNQPQHFGDGTRLSIL.